A single sample gave rise to the 11 T cell receptor beta chains below, sequenced in a study of blood T cell repertoires in COVID-19. The data were produced by immunoSEQ multiplex PCR, yet TCRdb's version contains in-frame clones alone and is incomplete. Found here are almost 400,000 clones, roughly 90% of them singletons; the top ten hold more than 0.85%. The sequenced sample consisted of PBMCs or T cells enriched from blood (not recorded which). The receptors stem from a woman between 25 and 40 years old with acute COVID-19.

This clone was recorded once. The chain carries TRBV7-8 and TRBJ2-5; TRBD2 aligns across 11 bases. The CDR3 covers 17 residues. Germline CDR1 and CDR2: SGHVS and FQNEAQ. Trimming at V came to 1 base and at J to 4 bases, leaving 8 bases not matched to a gene. The DNA for the CDR3 is TGTGCCAGCAGCTTAGAAACCACTAGCGGGGGTCGAGAGACCCAGTACTTC. This gives the protein CASSLETTSGGRETQYF.

CDR3 DNA: TGTGCCAGCAGCTTAACGCCAGGATATGAGCAGTTCTTC. It translates to CASSLTPGYEQFF. The chain couples TRBV7-3 to TRBJ2-1, with D uncertain. Looked up from germline, CDR1 is SGHTA and CDR2 is FQGTGA. V was clipped by 0 bases and J by 8 bases, with 8 bases between them. The CDR3 sequence is 13 residues long.

The chain combines TRBV29-1 with TRBJ2-3, with 12 bases identical to TRBD2. CDR3 size: 15 residues. CDR1 and CDR2 from the germline V gene are SQVTM and ANQGSEA. V trimming: 7 bases; J trimming: 6 bases; junction bases outside the gene matches: 11. The CDR3: CSETSGGRGHDTQYF. In DNA form, the CDR3 reads TGCAGCGAGACTAGCGGGGGCCGTGGCCACGATACGCAGTATTTT.

The gene calls are TRBV10-3 and TRBJ1-1, with a possible D match to TRBD1 (5 bases). Germline V gene data show CDR1 as ENHRY and CDR2 as SYGVKD. Trimming cost V 0 bases and J 3 bases, with 20 bases left between them. The CDR3 is 18 amino acids. The CDR3 nucleotides read TGTGCCATCAGTGAGTCGCGGAGGGGCGCGGTCTTCGACACTGAAGCTTTCTTT. It is translated as CAISESRRGAVFDTEAFF.

The rearrangement uses TRBV10-3 and TRBJ1-5; 7 nucleotides line up with TRBD1. J lost 4 bases, V lost 6 bases, and 6 bases had no gene match. Germline CDR1 and CDR2: ENHRY and SYGVKD. CDR3 length: 14 amino acids. Here the CDR3 reads CAIRSGTDNQPQHF. CDR3 nucleotides: TGTGCCATCAGATCCGGGACAGATAATCAGCCCCAGCATTTT.

In nucleotides, the CDR3 is TGTGCCAGCACTCTAAGAGGGCAGGCCAATCTGGGCTACACCTTC. It specifies CASTLRGQANLGYTF. The chain links TRBV9 to TRBJ1-2; D not resolved. Germline values: CDR1 SGDLS, CDR2 YYNGEE. V was cut by 6 bases and J by 8 bases, with 23 bases left in between. The length of the CDR3 is 15 residues.

The V gene is TRBV6-5, the J gene TRBJ1-5; 7 bases are a match to TRBD1. This CDR3 is built from 15 residues. The germline gives CDR1 MNHEY, CDR2 SVGAGI. V lost 6 bases to trimming and J lost 0 bases; unmatched junction nucleotides: 5. CDR3 nucleotide sequence: TGTGCCAGCAGGACCGACAGGGCTAGCAATCAGCCCCAGCATTTT. This translates into CASRTDRASNQPQHF.

This rearrangement joins TRBV3-1 (or the pseudogene TRBV3-2) to TRBJ1-3; 8 nucleotides line up with TRBD1. The germline gives CDR1 LGHDT, CDR2 YNNKEL (reference sequence). V shed 3 bases and J 0 bases; nucleotides not matched to a gene: 4. The length of the CDR3 is 16 residues. CDR3 DNA: TGTGCCAGCAGCCAGAAGGGACAGGCCTCTGGAAACACCATATATTTT. It codes for CASSQKGQASGNTIYF.

The chain uses TRBV6-1 and TRBJ1-4; no definite D call. CDR1 is MNHNS and CDR2 is SASEGT in the germline V gene. CDR3 size: 15 residues. Trimming shortened V by 1 base and J by 8 bases, and 14 bases separated the two germline ends. CDR3: CASSEVAVAREKLFF. CDR3 coding DNA: TGTGCCAGCAGTGAAGTGGCTGTCGCACGCGAAAAACTGTTTTTT.

In its sample, this clone was seen once. The chain links TRBV6-5 to TRBJ2-7; possible D gene TRBD2, 7 bases. V dropped 7 bases and J dropped 3 bases, with 13 bases sitting between them. CDR1 MNHEY and CDR2 SVGAGI come from the germline V gene. CDR3 length: 13 residues. CDR3 nucleotide sequence: TGTGCCAGCACCGGGGGGCCCTACTACGAGCAGTACTTC. This codes for CASTGGPYYEQYF.

The V call is TRBV18, the J call TRBJ1-5; TRBD1 agrees at 8 bases. With V trimmed by 2 bases and J by 9 bases, 9 bases remained unmatched. Germline CDR1 KGHSH, CDR2 LQKENI. The CDR3 runs to 15 residues. The CDR3 bases are TGTGCCAGCTCACCAGAAGCGGACAGGGATACGCCCCAGCATTTT. Translation gives CASSPEADRDTPQHF.